The clone carrying this T cell receptor beta chain showed up many times. The target antigen is unknown. Described time point: sample taken at primary tumor resection. Just over 70 TRACERx patients with early, untreated non-small cell lung cancer donated samples. No cell sorting; template was whole RNA from tumor, lung tissue or PBMC. This record belongs to a study of spatial heterogeneity in lung cancer. Study-level information: For the average unique TCR and UMI combination, more than nine occurrences appeared in raw reads.

Carried by each TCR cDNA molecule was a unique molecular identifier. One entry per CDR3 protein results from TCRdb running MiXCR on the 5' RACE reads. The sample includes more than 20,000 distinct CDR3 sequences, approximately 6.5% of them seen just once. The study, taken as a whole, reports: Tracking of tumor mutation counts was seen in expanded intratumoral alpha and beta TCR counts.

With V trimmed by 3 bases and J by 5 bases, 5 bases remained unmatched. The CDR3 contains 14 residues. The germline CDR1 and CDR2 sequences are MDHEN and SYDVKM. This TCR came from a male donor with early-stage non-small cell lung cancer. V is TRBV28 and J is TRBJ2-3; 7 bases map to TRBD1. Material: lung tumor tissue, obtained at surgery. The chain's CDR3 is CASSFEGAGDTQYF. The CDR3 DNA reads TGTGCCAGCAGTTTCGAGGGGGCCGGAGATACGCAGTATTTT.